This TCR beta chain emerged from a study of cytomegalovirus exposure and HLA in healthy donors. Study-level background: Across about 400 genotyped donors, approximately 81% landed in the Caucasian-associated ancestry cluster. Findings and limits, study-wide: There were some public TCRs occurring in many donors, but most TCR sequences were rare.

As regards this clone: The target antigen is unknown.

In the PCR, 60 Vbeta and 13 Jbeta primers were used. This table comes from immunoSEQ multiplex PCR, and its TCRdb copy is limited to in-frame clones, with some not included. Here the sample spans 200,000 to 250,000 clones, around nine tenths being singletons. Unrecorded immune exposure was likely among donors, who were nominally healthy when sampled. Sample: PBMCs. This receptor was taken from a woman between 18 and 30 years old in good health and CMV-seronegative.

The CDR3 DNA sequence: TGCGCCAGCAGCTTGGAGGCACAGGGGGCGAACACCATATATTTT. Its protein is CASSLEAQGANTIYF. This rearrangement joins TRBV5-1 to TRBJ1-3; 9 nucleotides line up with TRBD1. Germline V lookup: CDR1 SGHRS, CDR2 YFSETQ. The V gene end was trimmed by 0 bases and the J gene end by 7 bases; junction bases not matched to a gene: 5. The CDR3 spans 15 residues.